The clone carrying this TCR beta chain was seen only once. How the authors handled the data: Estimation of nucleated cell counts was performed using reference gene primer amplification. Clones were sequenced by immunoSEQ multiplex PCR, and TCRdb holds only the in-frame ones, with some missing. That table supplies the V and J calls and clone size; D and trimming were determined from the DNA. The data hold roughly 140,000 clones, with around 81% observed a single time. This sample was included in a study of blood T cell repertoires in COVID-19. Study as a whole: Collection of acute and convalescent COVID-19 samples took place in the United States, Italy and Spain. Sample material is recorded as cDNA or gDNA derived from T cells, B-cell-depleted T cells, or PBMCs.

Sequencing input: peripheral blood. The source is a man aged 55 to 70 with active or convalescent COVID-19.

CDR3 in amino acids: CASSSGQRDTGELFF. DNA for the CDR3: TGTGCCAGCAGCTCGGGACAGCGAGACACCGGGGAGCTGTTTTTT. The rearrangement uses TRBV5-4 and TRBJ2-2, with TRBD1 matching over 7 bases. The germline gives CDR1 SGHNT, CDR2 YYREEE (reference sequence). The J segment lost 3 bases and the V segment lost 3 bases, leaving 5 bases of the junction unmatched. CDR3 length: 15 amino acids.